This T cell receptor (beta chain) is from a study of blood T cell repertoires in COVID-19. Whole-study context: Material from acute and convalescent COVID-19 was sourced from the United States, Italy and Spain. The analysed material was cDNA or gDNA that came from T cells, B-cell-depleted T cells, or PBMCs.

Authors' methods: The assay estimated nucleated cells by amplifying reference gene primers. Sequencing was performed with immunoSEQ multiplex PCR; in TCRdb, only in-frame clones are kept and a portion is missing. V and J calls and clone size are those listed in that table; D and trimming were worked out from the DNA. Among about 70,000 clones listed, around 86% were seen once. The CDR3 is made up of 16 amino acids. V shed 3 bases and J 0 bases; nucleotides not matched to a gene: 6. CDR1 and CDR2 from the germline V gene are MDHEN and SYDVKM. The receptor comes from a woman under 30 with acute or convalescent COVID-19. Sequences were obtained from peripheral blood. The genes are TRBV28 and TRBJ2-3, with 7 bases that match TRBD2. CDR3 sequence: CASSFLTSSSTDTQYF. In nucleotides, the CDR3 is TGTGCCAGCAGTTTCCTGACTAGCTCTAGCACAGATACGCAGTATTTT.